This T cell receptor beta chain emerged from a study of blood T cell repertoires in COVID-19 (dated by TCRdb to about 2020). Regarding the study in general: The collaborator samples originated in the United States, Italy and Spain and spanned the acute and convalescent phases of COVID-19. The material from the prospective study consisted of cDNA or gDNA derived from T cells, B-cell-depleted T cells, or PBMCs. The samples were drawn from two sources: the first 160 participants of the ongoing ImmuneRACE study, and about 1,300 subjects contributed by 6 global collaborators. The repertoires were released in a freely available public database meant as a resource for research on the immune response to SARS-CoV-2. Where available, HLA class I and class II types were obtained from metadata supplied by the sample provider rather than from assay-based typing. The dataset comprised deeply sampled blood TCRbeta repertoires from subjects exposed to, actively infected with, or recovered from COVID-19. Nearly every sample came with metadata listing a de-identified subject ID, COVID-19 status, age in years and sex.

TCRbeta CDR3 regions were amplified from genomic DNA by means of the immunoSEQ Assay, a bias-controlled multiplex PCR. Per the authors' processing: The number of nucleated cells in each sample was estimated from the amplification of reference gene primers within the assay. To quantify the absolute abundance of each unique TCRbeta CDR3 rearrangement, sequence reads were collapsed and filtered. For each sample, productive Simpson clonality was calculated as the square root of Simpson's diversity index across productive rearrangements. This is the immuneACCESS table as TCRdb keeps it, with only in-frame sequences that have V and J called. A part of the clones is gone; compared with another copy, unresolved V genes explain less than half, and the rest is unexplained. The V and J calls and clone size come from that table; D and trimming were worked out from the DNA. Recorded for this sample are a few hundred thousand clones; more than 85% of them occurred a single time. The ten largest clones capture more than 0.8% of the sample.

About this clone: This receptor's antigen is unknown. No quality values exist for individual bases; no much larger clone is one base distant.

The V end loses 0 bases and the J end loses 3 bases, and a stretch of 23 bases separates them. CDR1 SGHAT and CDR2 FQNNGV are derived from the germline V gene. Including the terminal cysteine and phenylalanine, the CDR3 comprises 19 residues. The read is trimmed to its CDR3 DNA, 57 bases read in frame from base 1. Participants in the prospective study were aged roughly 18 to 100 years, lived in about two dozen United States geographic areas, and enrolled through a virtual design. Cohort assignment in the prospective study relied on participant-reported clinical history from a screening survey and a study questionnaire. For ImmuneRACE Cohort 3, a participant was defined as recovered based on two consecutive negative NP/OP PCR tests, clearance by a healthcare professional, or resolution of symptoms. In the prospective study, whole blood, serum and a nasopharyngeal or oropharyngeal swab were collected from each participant by mobile phlebotomists. Participants in the prospective study had the option to provide additional blood draws and questionnaires over an approximately 2-month period. Before DNA extraction, blood samples from the prospective study were shipped at room temperature or frozen.

Study-level results and caveats: The amount of clinical and demographic metadata varied by source and participant and was provided uncurated.

The TCR originated in a woman aged 25 to 45 who had recovered from COVID-19. The sequenced material came from PBMCs or T cells enriched from blood (not recorded which). Rearrangement joined TRBV11-2 to TRBJ2-5; the D gene is perhaps TRBD2, from 7 matching bases. The sequenced DNA is TGTGCCAGCAGCTTAGATGGTTGGTTTGGAGGGGGGGAGAAAGAGACCCAGTACTTC. Translated, it gives CASSLDGWFGGGEKETQYF.